The clone carrying this TCR beta chain was detected many times. Its specificity is not known. The cDNA was generated by 5'RACE with 10-nucleotide random UMIs. TCRdb redid the calling of the 5' RACE reads with MiXCR, one entry per CDR3 protein. The table has 59,000 or so distinct CDR3 sequences, about an eighth seen once. In germline, CDR1 is SGHRS, CDR2 YFSETQ. The CDR3 loop spans 15 amino acids. V lost 1 base to trimming and J lost 7 bases, with 15 bases between them. The sample belongs to a study of neurological immune-mediated disorders. Whole-study results and caveats: Across subjects, expanded clones had no CDR3 amino acid sequences in common, pointing to private repertoires in all groups. It was HTLV-1-associated myelopathy that showed the most TCR clonal expansion, while multiple sclerosis showed the least, falling below healthy controls.

The rearrangement joins TRBV5-1 to TRBJ2-1, with D possibly TRBD2 on 6 matching bases. The sample was PBMCs. The source is a woman aged 60-75 years with HTLV-1-associated myelopathy (HAM/TSP). CDR3 amino acids: CASSLPKLARNEQFF. CDR3 DNA: TGCGCCAGCAGCTTGCCTAAGCTAGCGCGGAATGAGCAGTTCTTC.